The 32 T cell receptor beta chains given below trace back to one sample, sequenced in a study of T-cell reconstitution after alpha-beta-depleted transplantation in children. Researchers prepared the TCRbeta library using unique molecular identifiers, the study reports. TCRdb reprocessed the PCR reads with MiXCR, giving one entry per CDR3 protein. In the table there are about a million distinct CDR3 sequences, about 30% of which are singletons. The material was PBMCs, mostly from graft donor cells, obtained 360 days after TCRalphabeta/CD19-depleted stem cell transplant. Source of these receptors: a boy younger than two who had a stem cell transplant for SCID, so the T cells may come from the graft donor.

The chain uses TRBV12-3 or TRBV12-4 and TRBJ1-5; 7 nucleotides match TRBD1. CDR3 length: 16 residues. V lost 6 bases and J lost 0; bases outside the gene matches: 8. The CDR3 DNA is TGTGCCAGCAGCCCAAAGGGACAGTATAGCAATCAGCCCCAGCATTTT. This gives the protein CASSPKGQYSNQPQHF.

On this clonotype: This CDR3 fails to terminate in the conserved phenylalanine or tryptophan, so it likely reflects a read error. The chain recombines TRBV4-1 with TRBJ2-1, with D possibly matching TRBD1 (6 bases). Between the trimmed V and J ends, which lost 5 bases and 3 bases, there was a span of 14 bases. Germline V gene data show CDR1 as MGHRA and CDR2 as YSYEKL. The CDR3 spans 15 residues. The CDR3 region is CASSGPGTNYNEQFL. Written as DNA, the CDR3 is TGCGCCAGCAGCGGCCCCGGGACAAACTACAATGAGCAGTTCTTG.

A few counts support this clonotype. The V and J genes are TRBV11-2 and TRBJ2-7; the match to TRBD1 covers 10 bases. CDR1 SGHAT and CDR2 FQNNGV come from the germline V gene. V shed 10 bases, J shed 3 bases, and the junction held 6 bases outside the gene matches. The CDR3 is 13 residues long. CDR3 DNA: TGTGCCAACGGCCGGGACAGGGGCTACGAGCAGTACTTC. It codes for CANGRDRGYEQYF.

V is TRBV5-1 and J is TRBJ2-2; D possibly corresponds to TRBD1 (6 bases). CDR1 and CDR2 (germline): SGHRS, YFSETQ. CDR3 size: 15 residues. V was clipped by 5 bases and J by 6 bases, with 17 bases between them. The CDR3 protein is CASRGTGSSAGELFF. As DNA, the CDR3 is TGCGCCAGCAGAGGTACAGGGTCGAGCGCCGGGGAGCTGTTTTTT.

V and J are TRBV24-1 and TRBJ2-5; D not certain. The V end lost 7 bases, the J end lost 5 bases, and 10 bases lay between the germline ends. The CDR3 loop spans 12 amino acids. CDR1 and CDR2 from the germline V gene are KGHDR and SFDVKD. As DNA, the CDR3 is TGTGCCACCAGCGACTCCCCCGAGACCCAGTACTTC. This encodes CATSDSPETQYF.

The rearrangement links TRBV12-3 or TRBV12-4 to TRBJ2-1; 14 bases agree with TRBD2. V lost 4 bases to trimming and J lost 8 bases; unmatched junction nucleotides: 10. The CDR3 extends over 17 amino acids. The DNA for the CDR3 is TGTGCCAGCAGTTCAAACAAAGGGACTAGCGGGGGCTATGAGCAGTTCTTC. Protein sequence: CASSSNKGTSGGYEQFF.

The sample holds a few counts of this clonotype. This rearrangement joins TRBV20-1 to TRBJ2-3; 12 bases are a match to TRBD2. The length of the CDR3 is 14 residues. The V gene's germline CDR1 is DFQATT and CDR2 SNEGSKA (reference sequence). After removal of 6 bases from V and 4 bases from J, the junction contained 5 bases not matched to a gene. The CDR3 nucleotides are TGCAGTGCGCCTAGCGGGGGGGCAGCAGATACGCAGTATTTT. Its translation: CSAPSGGAADTQYF.

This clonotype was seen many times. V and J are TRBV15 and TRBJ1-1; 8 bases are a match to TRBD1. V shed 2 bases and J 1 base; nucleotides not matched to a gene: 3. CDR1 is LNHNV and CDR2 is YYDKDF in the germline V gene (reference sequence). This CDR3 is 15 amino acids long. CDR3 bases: TGTGCCACCAGCAGAACCGACAGGGGGAACACTGAAGCTTTCTTT. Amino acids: CATSRTDRGNTEAFF.

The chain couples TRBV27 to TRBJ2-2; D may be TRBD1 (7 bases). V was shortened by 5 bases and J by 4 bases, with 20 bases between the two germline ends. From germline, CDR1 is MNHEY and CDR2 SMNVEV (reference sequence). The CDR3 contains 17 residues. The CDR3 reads CASSAQGVVGLTGELFF. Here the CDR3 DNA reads TGTGCCAGCAGTGCCCAGGGGGTTGTGGGACTCACCGGGGAGCTGTTTTTT.

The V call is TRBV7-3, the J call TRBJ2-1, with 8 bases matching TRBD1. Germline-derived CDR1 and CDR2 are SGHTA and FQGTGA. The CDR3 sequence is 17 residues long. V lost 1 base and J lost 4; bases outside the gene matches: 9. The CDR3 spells CASSLRYTGGQYNEQFF. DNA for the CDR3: TGTGCCAGCAGCTTAAGATATACAGGGGGGCAATACAATGAGCAGTTCTTC.

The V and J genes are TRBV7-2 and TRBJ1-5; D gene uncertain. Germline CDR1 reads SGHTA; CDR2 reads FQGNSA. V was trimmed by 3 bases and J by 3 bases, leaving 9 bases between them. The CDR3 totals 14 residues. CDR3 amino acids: CASSFAADNQPQHF. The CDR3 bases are TGTGCCAGCAGCTTTGCGGCAGACAATCAGCCCCAGCATTTT. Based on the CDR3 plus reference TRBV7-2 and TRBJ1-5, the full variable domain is GAGVSQSPSNKVTEKGKDVELRCDPISGHTALYWYRQSLGQGLEFLIYFQGNSAPDKSGLPSDRFSAERTGGSVSTLTIQRTQQEDSAVYLCASSFAADNQPQHFGDGTRLSIL.

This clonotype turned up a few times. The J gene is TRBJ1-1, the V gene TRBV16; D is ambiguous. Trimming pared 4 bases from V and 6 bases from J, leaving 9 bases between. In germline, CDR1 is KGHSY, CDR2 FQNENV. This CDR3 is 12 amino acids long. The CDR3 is CASSRGGSEAFF. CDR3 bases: TGTGCCAGCAGCCGCGGCGGGTCTGAAGCTTTCTTT.

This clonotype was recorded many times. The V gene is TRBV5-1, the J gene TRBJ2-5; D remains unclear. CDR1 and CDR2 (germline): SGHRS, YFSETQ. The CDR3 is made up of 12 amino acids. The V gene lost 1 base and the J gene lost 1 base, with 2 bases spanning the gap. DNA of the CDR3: TGCGCCAGCAGCTTGACCCAAGAGACCCAGTACTTC. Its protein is CASSLTQETQYF.

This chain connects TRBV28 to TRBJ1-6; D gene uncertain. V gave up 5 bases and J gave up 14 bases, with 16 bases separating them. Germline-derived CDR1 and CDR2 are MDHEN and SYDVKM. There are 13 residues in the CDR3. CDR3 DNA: TGTGCCAGCAGTACCCGGACCGAGTTCACCCTCCACTTT. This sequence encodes CASSTRTEFTLHF. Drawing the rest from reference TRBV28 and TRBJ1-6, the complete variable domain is DVKVTQSSRYLVKRTGEKVFLECVQDMDHENMFWYRQDPGLGLRLIYFSYDVKMKEKGDIPEGYSVSREKKERFSLILESASTNQTSMYLCASSTRTEFTLHFGNGTRLTVT.

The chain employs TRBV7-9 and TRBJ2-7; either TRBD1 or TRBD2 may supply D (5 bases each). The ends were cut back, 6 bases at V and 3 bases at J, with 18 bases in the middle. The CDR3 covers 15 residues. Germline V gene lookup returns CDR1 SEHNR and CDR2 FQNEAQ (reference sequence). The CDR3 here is CASSPPGAHLYEQYF. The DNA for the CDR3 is TGTGCCAGCAGTCCGCCCGGGGCTCACCTCTACGAGCAGTACTTC.

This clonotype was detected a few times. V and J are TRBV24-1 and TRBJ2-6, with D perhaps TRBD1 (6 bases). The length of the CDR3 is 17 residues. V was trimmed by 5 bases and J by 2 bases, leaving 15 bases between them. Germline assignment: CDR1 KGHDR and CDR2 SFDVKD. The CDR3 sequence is CATSADRWGTGANVLTF. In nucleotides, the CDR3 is TGTGCCACCAGTGCCGACAGGTGGGGTACTGGGGCCAACGTCCTGACTTTC.

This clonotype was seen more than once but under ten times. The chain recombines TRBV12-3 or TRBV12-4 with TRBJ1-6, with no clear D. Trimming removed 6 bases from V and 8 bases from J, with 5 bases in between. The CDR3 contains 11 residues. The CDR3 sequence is CASSTDSPLHF. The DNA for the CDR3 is TGTGCCAGCAGCACAGATTCACCCCTCCACTTT.

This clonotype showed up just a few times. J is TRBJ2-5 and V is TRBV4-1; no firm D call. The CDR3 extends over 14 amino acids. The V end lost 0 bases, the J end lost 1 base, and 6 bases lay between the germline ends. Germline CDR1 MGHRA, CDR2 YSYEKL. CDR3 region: CASSQDVGQETQYF. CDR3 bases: TGCGCCAGCAGCCAAGATGTAGGCCAAGAGACCCAGTACTTC.

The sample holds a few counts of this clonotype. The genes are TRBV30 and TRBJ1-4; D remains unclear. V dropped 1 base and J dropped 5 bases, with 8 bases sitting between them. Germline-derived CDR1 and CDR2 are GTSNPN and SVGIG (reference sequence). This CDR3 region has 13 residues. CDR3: CAWSGDNNEKLFF. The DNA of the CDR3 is TGTGCCTGGAGTGGAGATAACAATGAAAAACTGTTTTTT.

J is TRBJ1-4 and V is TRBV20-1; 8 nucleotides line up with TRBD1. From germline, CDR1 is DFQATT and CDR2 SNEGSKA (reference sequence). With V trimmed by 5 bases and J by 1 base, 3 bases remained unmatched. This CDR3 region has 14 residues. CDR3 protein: CSAGTGKTNEKLFF. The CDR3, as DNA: TGCAGTGCTGGGACAGGCAAAACTAATGAAAAACTGTTTTTT.

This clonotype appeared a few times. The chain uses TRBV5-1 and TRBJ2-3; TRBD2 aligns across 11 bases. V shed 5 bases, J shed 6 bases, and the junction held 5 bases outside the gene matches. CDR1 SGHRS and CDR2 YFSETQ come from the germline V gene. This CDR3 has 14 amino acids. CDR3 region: CASRLAGGMDTQYF. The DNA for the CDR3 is TGCGCCAGCAGGCTAGCGGGGGGTATGGATACGCAGTATTTT.

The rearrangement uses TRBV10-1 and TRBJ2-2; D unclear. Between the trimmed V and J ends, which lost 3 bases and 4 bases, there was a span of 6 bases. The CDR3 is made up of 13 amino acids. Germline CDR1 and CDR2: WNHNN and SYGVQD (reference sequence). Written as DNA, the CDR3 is TGCGCCAGCAGTGAAATTCTCACCGGGGAGCTGTTTTTT. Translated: CASSEILTGELFF.

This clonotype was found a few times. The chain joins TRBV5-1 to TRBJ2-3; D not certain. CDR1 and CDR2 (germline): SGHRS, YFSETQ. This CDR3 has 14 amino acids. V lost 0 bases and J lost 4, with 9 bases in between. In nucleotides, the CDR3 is TGCGCCAGCAGCTTGGTGTTTCCGGCAGATACGCAGTATTTT. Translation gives CASSLVFPADTQYF. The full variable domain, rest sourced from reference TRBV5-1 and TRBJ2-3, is KAGVTQTPRYLIKTRGQQVTLSCSPISGHRSVSWYQQTPGQGLQFLFEYFSETQRNKGNFPGRFSGRQFSNSRSEMNVSTLELGDSALYLCASSLVFPADTQYFGPGTRLTVL.

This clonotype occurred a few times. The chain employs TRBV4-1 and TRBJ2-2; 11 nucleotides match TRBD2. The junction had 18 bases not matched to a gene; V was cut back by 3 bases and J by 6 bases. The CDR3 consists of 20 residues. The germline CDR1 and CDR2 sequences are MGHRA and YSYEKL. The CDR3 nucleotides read TGCGCCAGCAGCCACCTGCCAAAGGCTAGCGGGGGGTTTATCGCCGGGGAGCTGTTTTTT. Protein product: CASSHLPKASGGFIAGELFF.

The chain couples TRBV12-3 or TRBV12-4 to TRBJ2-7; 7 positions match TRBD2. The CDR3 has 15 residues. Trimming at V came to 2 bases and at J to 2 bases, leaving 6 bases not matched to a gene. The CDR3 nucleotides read TGTGCCAGCAGTTTACTTGGGGGGGACCCCTACGAGCAGTACTTC. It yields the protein CASSLLGGDPYEQYF.

CDR3 region: CASASFSDEQFF. The CDR3 DNA reads as TGTGCCAGCGCTTCGTTCTCGGATGAGCAGTTCTTC. This chain connects TRBV28 to TRBJ2-1; D unresolved. CDR1 is MDHEN, CDR2 SYDVKM, per germline. Trimming removed 8 bases from V and 8 bases from J, with 13 bases in between. This CDR3 is 12 amino acids long.

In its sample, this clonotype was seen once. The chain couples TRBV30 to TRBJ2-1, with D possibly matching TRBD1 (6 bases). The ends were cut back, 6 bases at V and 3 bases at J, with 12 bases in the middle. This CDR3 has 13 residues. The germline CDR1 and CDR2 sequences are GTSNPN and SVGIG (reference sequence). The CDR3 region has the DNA TGTGCCTGCAGACAGGTCCTCTACAATGAGCAGTTCTTC. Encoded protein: CACRQVLYNEQFF.

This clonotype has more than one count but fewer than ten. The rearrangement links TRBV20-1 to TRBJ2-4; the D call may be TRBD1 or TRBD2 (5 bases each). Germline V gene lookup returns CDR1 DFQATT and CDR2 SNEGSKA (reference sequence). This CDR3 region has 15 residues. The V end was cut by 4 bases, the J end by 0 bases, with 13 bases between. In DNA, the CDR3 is TGCAGTGCTACCCGGGACCTAGTAGCCAAAAACATTCAGTACTTC. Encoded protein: CSATRDLVAKNIQYF.

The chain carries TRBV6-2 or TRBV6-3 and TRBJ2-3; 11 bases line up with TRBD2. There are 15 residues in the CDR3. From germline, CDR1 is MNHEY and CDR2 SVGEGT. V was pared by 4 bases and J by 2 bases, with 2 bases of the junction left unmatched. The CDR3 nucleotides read TGTGCCAGCAGTTTACTAGCGGGGGACACAGATACGCAGTATTTT. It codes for CASSLLAGDTDTQYF.

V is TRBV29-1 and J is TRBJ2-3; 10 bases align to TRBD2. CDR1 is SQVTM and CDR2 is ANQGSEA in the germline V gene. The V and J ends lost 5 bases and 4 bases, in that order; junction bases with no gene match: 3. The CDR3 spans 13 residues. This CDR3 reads CSVNGLAADTQYF. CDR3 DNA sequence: TGCAGCGTTAACGGACTAGCGGCAGATACGCAGTATTTT.

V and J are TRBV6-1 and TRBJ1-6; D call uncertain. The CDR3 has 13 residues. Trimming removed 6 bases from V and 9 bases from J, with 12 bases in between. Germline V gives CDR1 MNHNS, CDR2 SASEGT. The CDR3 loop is CASRLGFSSPLHF. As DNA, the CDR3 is TGTGCCAGCAGGTTGGGTTTTAGTTCACCCCTCCACTTT.

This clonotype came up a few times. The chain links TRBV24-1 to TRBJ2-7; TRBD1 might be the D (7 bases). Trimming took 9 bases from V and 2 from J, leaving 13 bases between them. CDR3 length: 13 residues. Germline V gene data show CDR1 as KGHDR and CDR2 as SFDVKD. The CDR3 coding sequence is TGTGCCACCGCAGGGGGGCCGACCTACGAGCAGTACTTC. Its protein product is CATAGGPTYEQYF.